This T cell receptor beta chain came from a study of neoadjuvant nivolumab and ipilimumab in lung cancer. The study's findings and limits: From pretherapy to surgery, tumor richness and clonality rose with dual therapy. Resected tumors had greater TCR richness and clonality than uninvolved lung.

The table came from immunoSEQ multiplex PCR; TCRdb's copy has only in-frame clones and leaves some out. The sample yields fewer than 7,000 clones, 91% seen once. The CDR3 sequence is 14 residues long. With V trimmed by 3 bases and J by 2 bases, 2 bases remained unmatched. Germline V gives CDR1 SNHLY, CDR2 FYNNEI. As concerns this clone: The antigen is undetermined.

This sequence originates from an adult with non-small cell lung cancer. Some clones in this sample may be carry-over from other donors' samples. J is TRBJ2-7 and V is TRBV2; TRBD1 matches at 9 bases. Sequencing was performed on blood, taken after neoadjuvant nivolumab, alone or with ipilimumab, at or shortly before surgery. CDR3 protein: CASSDGTGTYEQYF. CDR3 sequence (DNA): TGTGCCAGCAGTGACGGGACAGGGACCTACGAGCAGTACTTC. The full variable domain, rest sourced from reference TRBV2 and TRBJ2-7, is EPEVTQTPSHQVTQMGQEVILRCVPISNHLYFYWYRQILGQKVEFLVSFYNNEISEKSEIFDDQFSVERPDGSNFTLKIRSTKLEDSAMYFCASSDGTGTYEQYFGPGTRLTVT.